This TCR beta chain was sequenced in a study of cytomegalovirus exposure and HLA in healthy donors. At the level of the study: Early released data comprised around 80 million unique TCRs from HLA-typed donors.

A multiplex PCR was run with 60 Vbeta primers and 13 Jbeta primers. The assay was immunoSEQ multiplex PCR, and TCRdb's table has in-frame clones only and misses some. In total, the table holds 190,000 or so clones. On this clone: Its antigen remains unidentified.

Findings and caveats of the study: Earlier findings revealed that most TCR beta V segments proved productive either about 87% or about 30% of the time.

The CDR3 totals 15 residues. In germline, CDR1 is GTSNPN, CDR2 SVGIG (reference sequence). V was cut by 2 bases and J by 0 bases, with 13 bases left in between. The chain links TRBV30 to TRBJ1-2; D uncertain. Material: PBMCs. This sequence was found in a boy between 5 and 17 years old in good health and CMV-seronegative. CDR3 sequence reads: CAWSTPRVANYGYTF. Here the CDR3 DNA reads TGTGCCTGGAGTACCCCGCGGGTGGCTAACTATGGCTACACCTTC.